This TCR beta chain was sequenced for a study of cytomegalovirus exposure and HLA in healthy donors. Findings and caveats of the study: The authors considered a cluster of highly shared sequence variants likely to be a sequencing artifact. Among TCR sequences, most were rare, though some public TCRs appeared in many donors.

Donors consisted of healthy bone marrow donors. Points on this clone: Its target is not known.

Trimming took 8 bases from V and 7 from J, leaving 9 bases between them. CDR1 ENHRY and CDR2 SYGVKD come from the germline V gene. The CDR3 has 11 amino acids. With 60 Vbeta and 13 Jbeta primers, the PCR was carried out. Using immunoSEQ multiplex PCR, the repertoire was profiled, and TCRdb retains in-frame clones only, with some absent. The sample has about 180,000 clones, about four fifths seen once; the top ten hold 2.9%. The chain uses TRBV10-3 and TRBJ2-1; D is unclear. Sequencing was performed on PBMCs. This sequence was found in a male donor in good health and CMV-seronegative. The CDR3 spells CAIDYGNEQFF. DNA of the CDR3: TGTGCCATCGATTACGGGAATGAGCAGTTCTTC.